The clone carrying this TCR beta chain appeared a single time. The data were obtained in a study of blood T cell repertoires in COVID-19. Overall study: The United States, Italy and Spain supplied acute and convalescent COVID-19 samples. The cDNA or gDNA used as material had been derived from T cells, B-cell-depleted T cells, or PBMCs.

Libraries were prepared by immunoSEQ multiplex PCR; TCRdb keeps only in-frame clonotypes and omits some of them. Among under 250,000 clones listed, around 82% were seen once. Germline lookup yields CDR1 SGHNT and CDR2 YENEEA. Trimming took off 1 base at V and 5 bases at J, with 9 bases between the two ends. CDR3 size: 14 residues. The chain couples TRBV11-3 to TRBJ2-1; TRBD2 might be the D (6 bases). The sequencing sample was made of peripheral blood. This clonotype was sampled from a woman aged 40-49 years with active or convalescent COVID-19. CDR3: CASSLARGDNEQFF. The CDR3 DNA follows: TGTGCCAGCAGCTTAGCCCGCGGGGACAATGAGCAGTTCTTC.